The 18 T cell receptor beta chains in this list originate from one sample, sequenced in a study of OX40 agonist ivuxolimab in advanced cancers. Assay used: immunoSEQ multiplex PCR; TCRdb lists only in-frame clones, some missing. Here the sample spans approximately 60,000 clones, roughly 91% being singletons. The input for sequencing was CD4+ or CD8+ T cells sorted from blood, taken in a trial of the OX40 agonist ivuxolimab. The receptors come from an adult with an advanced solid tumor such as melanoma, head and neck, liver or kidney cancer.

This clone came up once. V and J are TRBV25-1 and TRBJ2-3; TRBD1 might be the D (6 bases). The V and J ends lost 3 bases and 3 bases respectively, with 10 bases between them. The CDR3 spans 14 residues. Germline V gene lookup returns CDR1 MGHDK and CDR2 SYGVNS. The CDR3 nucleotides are TGTGCCAGCAGTGACCTAGGACAGACAGATACGCAGTATTTT. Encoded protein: CASSDLGQTDTQYF.

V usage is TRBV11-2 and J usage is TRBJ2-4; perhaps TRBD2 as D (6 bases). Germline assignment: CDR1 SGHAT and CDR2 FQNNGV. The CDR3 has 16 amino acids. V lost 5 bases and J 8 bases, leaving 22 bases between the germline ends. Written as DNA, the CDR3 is TGTGCCAGCAGCCGTCTGGGGGACTCTCATCGGGACATTCAGTACTTC. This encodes CASSRLGDSHRDIQYF.

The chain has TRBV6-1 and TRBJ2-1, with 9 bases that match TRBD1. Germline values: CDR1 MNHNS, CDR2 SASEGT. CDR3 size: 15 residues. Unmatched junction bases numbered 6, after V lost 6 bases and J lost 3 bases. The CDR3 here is CASRVRDRVYNEQFF. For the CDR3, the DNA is TGTGCCAGCAGAGTCAGGGACAGGGTCTACAATGAGCAGTTCTTC.

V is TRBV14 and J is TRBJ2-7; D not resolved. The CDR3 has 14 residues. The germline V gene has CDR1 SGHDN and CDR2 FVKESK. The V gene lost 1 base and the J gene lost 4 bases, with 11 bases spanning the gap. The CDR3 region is CASSQGLLKYEQYF. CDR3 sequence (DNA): TGTGCCAGCAGCCAAGGACTTTTAAAATACGAGCAGTACTTC.

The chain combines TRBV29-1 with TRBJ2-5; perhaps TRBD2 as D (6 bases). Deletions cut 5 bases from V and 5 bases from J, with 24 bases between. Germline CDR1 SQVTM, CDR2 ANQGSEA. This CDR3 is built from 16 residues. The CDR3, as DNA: TGCAGCGTTTCGGGACTCCCGAGCGGATTTTTCGAGACCCAGTACTTC. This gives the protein CSVSGLPSGFFETQYF.

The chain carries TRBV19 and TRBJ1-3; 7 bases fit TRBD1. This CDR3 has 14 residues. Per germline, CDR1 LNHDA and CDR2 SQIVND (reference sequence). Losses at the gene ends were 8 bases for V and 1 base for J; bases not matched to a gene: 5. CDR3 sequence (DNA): TGTGCCAGTCACCCAGGGGGTTCTGGAAACACCATATATTTT. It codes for CASHPGGSGNTIYF.

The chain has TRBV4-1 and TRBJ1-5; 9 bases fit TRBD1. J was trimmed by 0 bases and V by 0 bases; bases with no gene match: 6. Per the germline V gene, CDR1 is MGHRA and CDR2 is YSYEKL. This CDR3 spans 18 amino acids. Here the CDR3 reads CASSQEGDREVSNQPQHF. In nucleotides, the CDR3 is TGCGCCAGCAGCCAAGAGGGGGACAGGGAGGTTAGCAATCAGCCCCAGCATTTT.

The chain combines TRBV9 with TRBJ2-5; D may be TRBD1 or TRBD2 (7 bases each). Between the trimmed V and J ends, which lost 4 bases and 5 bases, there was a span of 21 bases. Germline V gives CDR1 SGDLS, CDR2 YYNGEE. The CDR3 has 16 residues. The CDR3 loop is CASSPGGRGVEETQYF. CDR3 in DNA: TGTGCCAGCAGCCCGGGGGGCAGGGGGGTCGAGGAGACCCAGTACTTC.

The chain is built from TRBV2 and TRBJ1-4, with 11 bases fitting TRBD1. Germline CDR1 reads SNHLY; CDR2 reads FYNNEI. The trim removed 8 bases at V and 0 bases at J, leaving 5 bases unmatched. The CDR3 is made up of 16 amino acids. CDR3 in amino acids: CASVRDRGTTNEKLFF. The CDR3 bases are TGTGCCAGCGTCCGGGACAGGGGGACAACTAATGAAAAACTGTTTTTT.

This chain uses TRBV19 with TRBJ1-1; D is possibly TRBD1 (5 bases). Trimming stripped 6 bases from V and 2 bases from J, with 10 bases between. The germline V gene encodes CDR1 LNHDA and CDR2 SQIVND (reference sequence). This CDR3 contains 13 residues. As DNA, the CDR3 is TGTGCCAGTAGATCAGGGCTTAACACTGAAGCTTTCTTT. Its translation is CASRSGLNTEAFF.

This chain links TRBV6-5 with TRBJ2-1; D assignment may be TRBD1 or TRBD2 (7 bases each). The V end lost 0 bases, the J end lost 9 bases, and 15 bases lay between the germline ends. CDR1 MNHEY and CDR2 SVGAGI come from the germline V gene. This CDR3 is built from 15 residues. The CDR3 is CASSYSPGGGGEQFF. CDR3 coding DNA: TGTGCCAGCAGTTACTCCCCAGGGGGGGGTGGTGAGCAGTTCTTC.

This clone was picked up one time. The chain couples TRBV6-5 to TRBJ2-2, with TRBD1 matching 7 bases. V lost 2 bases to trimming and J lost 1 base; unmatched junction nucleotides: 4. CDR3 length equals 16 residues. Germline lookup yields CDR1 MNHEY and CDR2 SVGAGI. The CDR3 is CASSYQGVRNTGELFF. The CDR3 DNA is TGTGCCAGCAGTTACCAGGGGGTGAGGAACACCGGGGAGCTGTTTTTT.

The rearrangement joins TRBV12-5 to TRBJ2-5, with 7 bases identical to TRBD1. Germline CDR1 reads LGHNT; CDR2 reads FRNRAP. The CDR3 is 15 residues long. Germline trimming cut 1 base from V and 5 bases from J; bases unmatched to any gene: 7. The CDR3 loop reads CASGLAGQAGETQYF. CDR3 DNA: TGTGCTAGTGGTTTGGCCGGACAGGCCGGGGAGACCCAGTACTTC.

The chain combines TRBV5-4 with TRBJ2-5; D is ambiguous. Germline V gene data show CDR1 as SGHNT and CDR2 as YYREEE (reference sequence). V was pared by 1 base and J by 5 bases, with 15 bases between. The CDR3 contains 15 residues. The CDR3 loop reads CASSLSTGLEETQYF. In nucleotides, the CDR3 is TGTGCCAGCAGCTTGTCGACGGGCCTAGAGGAGACCCAGTACTTC.

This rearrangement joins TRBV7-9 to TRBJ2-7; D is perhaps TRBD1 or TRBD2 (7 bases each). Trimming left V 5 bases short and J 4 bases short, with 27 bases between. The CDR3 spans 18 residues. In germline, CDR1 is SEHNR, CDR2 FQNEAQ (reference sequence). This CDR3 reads CASSVGTAGSGWAYEQYF. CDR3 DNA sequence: TGTGCCAGCAGCGTCGGGACAGCGGGGAGCGGGTGGGCTTACGAGCAGTACTTC.

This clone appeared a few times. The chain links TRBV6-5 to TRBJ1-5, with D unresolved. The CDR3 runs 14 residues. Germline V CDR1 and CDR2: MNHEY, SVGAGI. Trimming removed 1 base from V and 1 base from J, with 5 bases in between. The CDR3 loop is CASSYLRSNQPQHF. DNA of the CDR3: TGTGCCAGCAGTTACTTGAGAAGCAATCAGCCCCAGCATTTT.

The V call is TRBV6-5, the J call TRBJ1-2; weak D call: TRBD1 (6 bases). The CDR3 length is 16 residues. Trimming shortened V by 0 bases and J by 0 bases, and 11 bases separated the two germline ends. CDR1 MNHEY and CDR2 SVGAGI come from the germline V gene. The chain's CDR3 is CASSYSERGPNYGYTF. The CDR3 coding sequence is TGTGCCAGCAGTTACTCGGAGCGGGGGCCTAACTATGGCTACACCTTC.

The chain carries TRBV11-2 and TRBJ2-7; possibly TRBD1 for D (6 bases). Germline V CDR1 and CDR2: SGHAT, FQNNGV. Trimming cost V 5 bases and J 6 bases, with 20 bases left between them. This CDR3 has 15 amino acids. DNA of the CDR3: TGTGCCAGCAGCACCCCCGACAGGCAATACAGCGAGCAGTACTTC. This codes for CASSTPDRQYSEQYF.